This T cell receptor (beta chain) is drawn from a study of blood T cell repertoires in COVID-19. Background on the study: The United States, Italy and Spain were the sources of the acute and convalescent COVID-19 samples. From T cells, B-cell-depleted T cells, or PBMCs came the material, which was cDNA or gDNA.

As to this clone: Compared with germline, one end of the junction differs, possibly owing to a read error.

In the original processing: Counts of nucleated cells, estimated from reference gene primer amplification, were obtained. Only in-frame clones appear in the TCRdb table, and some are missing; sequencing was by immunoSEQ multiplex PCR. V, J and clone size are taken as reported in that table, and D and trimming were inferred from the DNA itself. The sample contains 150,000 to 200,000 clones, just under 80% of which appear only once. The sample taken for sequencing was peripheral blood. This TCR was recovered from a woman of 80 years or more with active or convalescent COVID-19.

The CDR3 reads CASNEAGGRETQYF. The CDR3 DNA sequence: TGTGCCAGCAATGAAGCGGGGGGGCGAGAGACCCAGTACTTC. This chain uses TRBV6-1 with TRBJ2-5, with 10 bases that match TRBD2. The germline V gene encodes CDR1 MNHNS and CDR2 SASEGT. There are 14 residues in the CDR3.